Below, one T cell receptor beta chain is given with its context. The data were produced by immunoSEQ multiplex PCR, yet TCRdb's version contains in-frame clones alone and is incomplete. The table lists 35,000 to 45,000 clones, about 80% of them singletons. Per germline, CDR1 SGHAT and CDR2 FQNNGV. Trimming removed 8 bases from V and 8 bases from J; junction bases left unmatched: 11. The CDR3 runs 14 residues. This specimen comes from a study of PD-L1 blockade in urothelial cancer. The TCR comes from a man aged 65 to 79 with urothelial cancer. Specimen: PBMCs, collected around atezolizumab (anti-PD-L1) treatment. This chain joins TRBV11-2 and TRBJ2-2; 7 bases map to TRBD1. The CDR3 region has the DNA TGTGCCAGCCTCGGGACAGCCATGCTTGGGGAGCTGTTTTTT. As protein: CASLGTAMLGELFF.